There are many counts of the clone carrying this T cell receptor (beta chain). Antigen specificity is unknown. The sample originates from a study of regulatory T cells in long-lasting Graves disease. Time point meaning: newly diagnosed GD, antithyroid drugs for less than 3 months. Extracted RNA from PBMCs served as the source of the TCR library. Trimming removed 8 bases from V and 6 bases from J, with 25 bases in between. Germline CDR1 is MDHEN and CDR2 is SYDVKM. The CDR3 runs to 16 residues. CDR3-region Arm-PCR and iRepertoire HTBI primers produced the TCR beta libraries. MiXCR, applied by TCRdb to the multiplex PCR reads, yields one record per CDR3 protein. The top ten hold more than 20% of the sample, which has about 530,000 distinct CDR3 sequences, roughly a sixth seen once. Whole-study findings and limits: Preferential use of TRBV28, TRBJ1-2 and TRBJ2-5 was seen in persistent disease.

This same sample was also part of a study on T cells in Graves' hyperthyroidism and ophthalmopathy. That report adds: When ophthalmopathy did not progress within 18 months, Graves' hyperthyroidism was considered stable. Most thyroid clonotypes with frequency above 0.001 were detected in blood. Ophthalmopathy prediction by the model preceded onset by a median approximately six months.

The sequencing used peripheral blood mononuclear cells (PBMCs), collected at new diagnosis, from a patient treated with antithyroid drugs. This receptor was obtained from a woman aged 35-65 years with Graves disease. The genes are TRBV28 and TRBJ1-1; a weak D match, TRBD1 (6 bases). The CDR3 DNA is TGTGCCAGCGGCGGGACAAGGCGGAACTCGGAGGCTGAAGCTTTCTTT. Residues: CASGGTRRNSEAEAFF.